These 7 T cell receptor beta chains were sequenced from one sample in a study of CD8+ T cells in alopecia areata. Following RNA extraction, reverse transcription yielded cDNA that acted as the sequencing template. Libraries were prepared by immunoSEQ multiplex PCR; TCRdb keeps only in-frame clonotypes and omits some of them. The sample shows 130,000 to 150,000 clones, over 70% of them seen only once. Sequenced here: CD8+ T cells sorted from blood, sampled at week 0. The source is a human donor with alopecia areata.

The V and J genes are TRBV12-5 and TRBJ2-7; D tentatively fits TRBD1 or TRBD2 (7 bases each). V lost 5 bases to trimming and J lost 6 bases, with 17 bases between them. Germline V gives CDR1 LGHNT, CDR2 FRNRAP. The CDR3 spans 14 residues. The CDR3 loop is CASGPPQGEGEQYF. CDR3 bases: TGTGCTAGTGGTCCCCCCCAGGGGGAGGGCGAGCAGTACTTC.

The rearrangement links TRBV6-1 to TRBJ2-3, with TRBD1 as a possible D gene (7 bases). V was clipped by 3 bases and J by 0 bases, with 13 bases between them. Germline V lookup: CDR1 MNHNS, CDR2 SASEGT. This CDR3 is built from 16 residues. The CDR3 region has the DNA TGTGCCAGCAGTGACCGGGGGACAGATAGCACAGATACGCAGTATTTT. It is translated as CASSDRGTDSTDTQYF.

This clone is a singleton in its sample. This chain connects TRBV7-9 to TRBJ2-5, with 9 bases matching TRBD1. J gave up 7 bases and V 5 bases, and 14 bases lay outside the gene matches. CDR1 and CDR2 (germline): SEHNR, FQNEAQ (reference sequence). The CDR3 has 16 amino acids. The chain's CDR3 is CASSPREQGAGWTQYF. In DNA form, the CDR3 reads TGTGCCAGCAGCCCAAGAGAACAGGGGGCAGGATGGACCCAGTACTTC.

The CDR3 spells CASSSRTRGGAEPAKNIQYF. CDR3 sequence (DNA): TGTGCCAGCAGCTCACGGACGCGGGGCGGTGCTGAACCAGCCAAAAACATTCAGTACTTC. This chain connects TRBV2 to TRBJ2-4; the D gene is possibly TRBD2 (6 bases). Per the germline V gene, CDR1 is SNHLY and CDR2 is FYNNEI. This CDR3 contains 20 residues. With 6 bases removed from V and 0 bases from J, the gap between germline ends came to 27 bases.

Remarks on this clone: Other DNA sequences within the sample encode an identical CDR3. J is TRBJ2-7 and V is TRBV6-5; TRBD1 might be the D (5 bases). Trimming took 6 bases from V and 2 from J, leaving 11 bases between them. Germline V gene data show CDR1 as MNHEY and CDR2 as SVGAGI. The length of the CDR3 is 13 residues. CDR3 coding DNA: TGTGCCAGCAGCCTTGCCAGGGCCTACGAGCAGTACTTC. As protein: CASSLARAYEQYF.

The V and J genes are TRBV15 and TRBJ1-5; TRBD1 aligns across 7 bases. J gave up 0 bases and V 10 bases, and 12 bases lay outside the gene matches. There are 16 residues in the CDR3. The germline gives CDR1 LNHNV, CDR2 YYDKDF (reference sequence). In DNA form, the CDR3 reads TGTGCCAGCGGGCTCGGGACAGTCTATAGCAATCAGCCCCAGCATTTT. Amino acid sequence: CASGLGTVYSNQPQHF.

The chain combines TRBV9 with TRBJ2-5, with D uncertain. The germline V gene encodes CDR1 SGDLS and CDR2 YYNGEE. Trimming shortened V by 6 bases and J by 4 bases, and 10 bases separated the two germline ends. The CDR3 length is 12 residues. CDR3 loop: CASTGLGETQYF. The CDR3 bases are TGTGCCAGCACCGGGTTGGGAGAGACCCAGTACTTC.